Sequencing of this T cell receptor beta chain was carried out in a study of T cell changes during pregnancy in multiple sclerosis. Germline CDR1 reads SNHLY; CDR2 reads FYNNEI. The CDR3 is 14 residues long. V dropped 7 bases and J dropped 5 bases, with 17 bases sitting between them. Only in-frame clones appear in the TCRdb table, and some are missing; sequencing was by immunoSEQ multiplex PCR. Of 65,000 to 95,000 clones in the sample, about 92% were seen once. V is TRBV2 and J is TRBJ1-2; D call uncertain. The clonotype originates from a female donor in good health, enrolled as a control in a pregnancy study. The source was peripheral blood, collected after pregnancy. CDR3 bases: TGTGCCAGCAAGTTCGAGAGAACCTTATATGGCTACACCTTC. This sequence encodes CASKFERTLYGYTF. Full variable domain (remainder filled in from reference TRBV2 and TRBJ1-2): EPEVTQTPSHQVTQMGQEVILRCVPISNHLYFYWYRQILGQKVEFLVSFYNNEISEKSEIFDDQFSVERPDGSNFTLKIRSTKLEDSAMYFCASKFERTLYGYTFGSGTRLTVV.